This T cell receptor beta chain stems from a study of T-cell reconstitution after alpha-beta-depleted transplantation in children. Study findings and constraints: Reportedly, only several hundred clones from non-depleted graft cells drove alpha-beta T-cell counts at about two months.

Unique molecular identifiers were incorporated into the prepared TCRbeta library. TCRdb re-called the PCR reads with MiXCR, one entry per CDR3 protein. Of around 450,000 distinct CDR3 sequences listed, more than 9% are singletons. Trimming pared 5 bases from V and 0 bases from J, leaving 12 bases between. CDR1 and CDR2 from the germline V gene are SNHLY and FYNNEI. This CDR3 is built from 15 residues. This clonotype showed up just a few times. Its antigen is unidentified. The sample here was PBMCs, taken before TCRalphabeta/CD19-depleted stem cell transplant. The sequence was obtained from a child between 2 and 9 years old with inherited bone marrow failure, due to receive a stem cell transplant. The J gene is TRBJ2-3, the V gene TRBV2; tentative D call: TRBD2 (6 bases). CDR3 DNA sequence: TGTGCCAGCAGTAGCTTAGCGGTTAGCACAGATACGCAGTATTTT. Amino acids: CASSSLAVSTDTQYF.